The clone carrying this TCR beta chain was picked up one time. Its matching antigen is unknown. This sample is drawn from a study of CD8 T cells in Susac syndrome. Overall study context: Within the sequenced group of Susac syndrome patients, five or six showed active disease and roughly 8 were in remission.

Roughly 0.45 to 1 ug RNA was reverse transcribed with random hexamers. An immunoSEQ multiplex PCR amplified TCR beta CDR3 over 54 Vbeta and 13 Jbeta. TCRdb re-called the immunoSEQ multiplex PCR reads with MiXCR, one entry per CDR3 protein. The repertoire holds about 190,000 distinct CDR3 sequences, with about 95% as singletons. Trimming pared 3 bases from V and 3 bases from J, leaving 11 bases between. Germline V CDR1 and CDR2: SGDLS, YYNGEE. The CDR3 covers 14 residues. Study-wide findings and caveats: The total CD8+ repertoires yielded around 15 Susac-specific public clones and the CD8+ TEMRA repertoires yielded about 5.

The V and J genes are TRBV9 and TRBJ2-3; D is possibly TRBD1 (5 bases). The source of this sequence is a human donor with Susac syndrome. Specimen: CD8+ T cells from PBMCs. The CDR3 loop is CASSAGFRTDTQYF. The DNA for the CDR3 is TGTGCCAGCAGCGCAGGGTTTCGAACAGATACGCAGTATTTT.